The 13 T cell receptor beta chains below all came from one sample that was sequenced in a study of Graves' ophthalmopathy and Graves' hyperthyroidism. Amplified TCR beta CDR3 regions were obtained using RNA transcripts as template. HTBI primers were employed in first-round RT-PCR, then a second-round multiplex PCR followed. MiXCR was run by TCRdb on the multiplex PCR reads, yielding one entry per CDR3 protein. The table includes a few hundred thousand distinct CDR3 sequences, 15% detected once. Source material: peripheral blood. Receptors were obtained from a woman aged 18 to 35 with stable Graves' hyperthyroidism.

This clonotype was recorded many times. This chain links TRBV7-2 with TRBJ1-5; perhaps TRBD1 as D (5 bases). The length of the CDR3 is 16 residues. V was trimmed by 3 bases and J by 0 bases, leaving 12 bases between them. Germline V gene lookup returns CDR1 SGHTA and CDR2 FQGNSA. The CDR3 bases are TGTGCCAGCAGCTTTGGGACGGGCTATAGCAATCAGCCCCAGCATTTT. Protein sequence: CASSFGTGYSNQPQHF.

This clonotype was picked up a small number of times. V gene TRBV18 combines with J gene TRBJ1-1; 11 bases line up with TRBD1. CDR3 length: 14 residues. The ends lost 6 bases at V and 8 bases at J; junction bases unmatched: 8. Looked up from germline, CDR1 is KGHSH and CDR2 is LQKENI. CDR3 loop: CASSLGQGAEEAFF. DNA for the CDR3: TGTGCCAGCTCCCTCGGACAGGGGGCGGAAGAAGCTTTCTTT.

To note about this clonotype: One end of the junction does not line up with germline, which may come from a read error. V gene TRBV11-2 combines with J gene TRBJ2-5, with 14 bases aligning to TRBD2. CDR1 and CDR2 from the germline V gene are SGHAT and FQNNGV. CDR3 length: 17 residues. The DNA for the CDR3 is TGTGCCAGCAGCGACGGACTAGCGGGGGGATTCCAGGAGACCGAGTACTTC. Translation: CASSDGLAGGFQETEYF. Looking up the rest from reference TRBV11-2 and TRBJ2-5 gives the full variable domain: EAGVAQSPRYKIIEKRQSVAFWCNPISGHATLYWYQQILGQGPKLLIQFQNNGVVDDSQLPKDRFSAERLKGVDSTLKIQPAKLEDSAVYLCASSDGLAGGFQETEYFGPGTRLLVL.

This clonotype was recorded at least ten times. The chain is built from TRBV12-3 or TRBV12-4 and TRBJ1-1; D is uncertain. The germline V and J ends were trimmed by 5 bases and 4 bases, with 5 bases remaining between them. This CDR3 has 11 residues. In DNA form, the CDR3 reads TGTGCCAGCAGTCCAATCACTGAAGCTTTCTTT. It translates to CASSPITEAFF.

This clonotype was picked up many times. The rearrangement links TRBV6-1 to TRBJ1-1; TRBD1 might be the D (5 bases). The CDR3 is 16 residues long. V gave up 7 bases and J gave up 0 bases, with 18 bases separating them. Germline loops: CDR1 MNHNS, CDR2 SASEGT. The CDR3 loop is CASTPLRTIMNTEAFF. The CDR3 nucleotides read TGTGCCAGCACCCCTTTAAGGACAATTATGAACACTGAAGCTTTCTTT.

This clonotype was detected only once. The rearrangement links TRBV28 to TRBJ1-5; D is perhaps TRBD1 (6 bases). Per the germline V gene, CDR1 is MDHEN and CDR2 is SYDVKM. The CDR3 has 16 residues. Between the trimmed V and J ends, which lost 3 bases and 2 bases, there was a span of 14 bases. The CDR3: CASSFRTRGGNQPQHF. The DNA for the CDR3 is TGTGCCAGCAGTTTCAGGACGAGGGGGGGCAATCAGCCCCAGCATTTT. The variable domain in full, with the rest retrieved from reference TRBV28 and TRBJ1-5, is DVKVTQSSRYLVKRTGEKVFLECVQDMDHENMFWYRQDPGLGLRLIYFSYDVKMKEKGDIPEGYSVSREKKERFSLILESASTNQTSMYLCASSFRTRGGNQPQHFGDGTRLSIL.

The rearrangement links TRBV11-1 to TRBJ2-5; 14 positions agree with TRBD2. Germline loops: CDR1 SGHAT, CDR2 FQDESV (reference sequence). The junction had 11 bases not matched to a gene; V was cut back by 6 bases and J by 5 bases. This CDR3 spans 17 amino acids. The CDR3 DNA reads as TGTGCCAGCAGTTTACTGACTAGCGGGGGGGCCGGTGAGACCCAGTACTTC. Translating gives CASSLLTSGGAGETQYF.

This clonotype was counted many times. The CDR3 sequence: CASSFQFNYGYTF. Written as DNA, the CDR3 is TGTGCCAGCAGTTTTCAGTTTAACTATGGCTACACCTTC. This chain connects TRBV12-3 or TRBV12-4 to TRBJ1-2; D unresolved. This CDR3 has 13 amino acids. The ends were cut back, 3 bases at V and 1 base at J, with 6 bases in the middle.

This rearrangement joins TRBV25-1 to TRBJ2-7; D may correspond to TRBD1 or TRBD2 (7 bases each). The CDR3 has 16 residues. Germline V gives CDR1 MGHDK, CDR2 SYGVNS. The germline V and J ends were trimmed by 10 bases and 0 bases, with 22 bases remaining between them. The CDR3 loop reads CATSPQGGISSYEQYF. CDR3 sequence (DNA): TGTGCCACCTCCCCCCAGGGGGGGATAAGCTCCTACGAGCAGTACTTC.

In regard to this clonotype: This may arise from a read error, as a much more abundant clone is one base away. The chain is built from TRBV24-1 and TRBJ2-2; TRBD1 matches 8 bases. The germline V gene encodes CDR1 KGHDR and CDR2 SFDVKD. This CDR3 contains 16 residues. The CDR3 region is CATSDIRDRLRGELLF. CDR3 DNA sequence: TGTGCCACCAGTGACATCCGGGACAGGTTACGCGGGGAGCTGTTGTTT.

This clonotype was seen ten or more times. The chain recombines TRBV2 with TRBJ1-5; 7 bases line up with TRBD1. Germline CDR1 is SNHLY and CDR2 is FYNNEI. V dropped 8 bases and J dropped 0; count of bases not matched to a gene: 7. CDR3 length: 15 amino acids. CDR3 nucleotides: TGTGCCAGCTTGAGGGACAGACATAGCAATCAGCCCCAGCATTTT. Translation gives CASLRDRHSNQPQHF.

This clonotype was seen repeatedly, ten times or more. The V call is TRBV7-2, the J call TRBJ1-2; D gene uncertain. Trimming took 1 base from V and 8 from J, leaving 14 bases between them. This CDR3 is built from 14 residues. The germline gives CDR1 SGHTA, CDR2 FQGNSA. The CDR3 DNA is TGTGCCAGCAGCTTAGAACGCAACCCGCGGGGCTACACCTTC. It is translated as CASSLERNPRGYTF.

This chain links TRBV27 with TRBJ1-1, with D possibly matching TRBD1 (5 bases). The germline CDR1 and CDR2 sequences are MNHEY and SMNVEV (reference sequence). The CDR3 loop spans 14 amino acids. The V gene lost 5 bases and the J gene lost 0 bases, with 10 bases spanning the gap. The CDR3 nucleotides read TGTGCCAGCAGTGAGACCAGGGTGAACACTGAAGCTTTCTTT. Protein sequence: CASSETRVNTEAFF.